This paragraph reports one T cell receptor (beta chain). Its antigen is still unknown. The sample comes from a study of response to subunit inactivated influenza vaccine. Whole-study results and caveats: With each seasonal influenza vaccination, the authors suggested, few new T cells are recruited.

The V gene's germline CDR1 is MNHEY and CDR2 SVGAGI. This CDR3 spans 14 amino acids. The V end lost 2 bases, the J end lost 2 bases, and 10 bases lay between the germline ends. TCRdb itself ran the RT-PCR reads through MiXCR, one entry per CDR3 protein. Among 650,000 to 800,000 distinct CDR3 sequences listed, roughly 14% were seen once. The chain combines TRBV6-5 with TRBJ2-7; TRBD1 is a possible D gene (6 bases). The material sequenced was PBMCs from blood, taken around 14 days before vaccination. The sequence derives from a man aged 50-60 years who received an inactivated influenza vaccine. The CDR3 DNA is TGTGCCAGCAGTTACGGCAACAGGGCCTACGAGCAGTACTTC. Translation gives CASSYGNRAYEQYF.